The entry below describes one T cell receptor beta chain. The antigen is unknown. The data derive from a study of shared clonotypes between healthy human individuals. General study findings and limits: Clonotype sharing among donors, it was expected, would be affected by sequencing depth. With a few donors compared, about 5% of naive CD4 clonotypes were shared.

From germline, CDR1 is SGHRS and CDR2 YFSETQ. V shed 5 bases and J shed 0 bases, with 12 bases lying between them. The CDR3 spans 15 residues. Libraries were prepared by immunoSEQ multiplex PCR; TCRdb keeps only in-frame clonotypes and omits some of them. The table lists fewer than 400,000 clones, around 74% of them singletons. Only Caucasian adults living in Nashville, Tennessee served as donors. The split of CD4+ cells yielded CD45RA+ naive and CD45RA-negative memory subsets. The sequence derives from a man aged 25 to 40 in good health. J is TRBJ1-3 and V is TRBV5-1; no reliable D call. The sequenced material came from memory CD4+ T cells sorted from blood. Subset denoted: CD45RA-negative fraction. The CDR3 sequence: CASRSGSNSGNTIYF. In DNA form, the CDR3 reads TGCGCCAGCAGGTCCGGGAGCAACTCTGGAAACACCATATATTTT.